These T cell receptor beta chains were read from a single sample in a study of T cell responses to AZD1222 COVID-19 vaccine. Here immunoSEQ multiplex PCR was the method, and the copy in TCRdb shows in-frame clones only, minus some. This sample has 100,000 to 150,000 clones, with approximately 90% found just once. This sample comprised peripheral blood, obtained on day 0 of AZD1222 vaccination. These TCRs come from an adult in good health. Each CDR3 is given with its conserved first and last residue. D genes are given only for firm matches.

d_gene	j_gene	v_gene	CDR3nt	CDR3aa
.	TRBJ2-5	TRBV7-9	TGTGCCAGCAGCTTAGGGACTGGAGAGACCCAGTACTTC	CASSLGTGETQYF
.	TRBJ2-3	TRBV5-1	TGCGCCAGCAGCTTGGAACAGCTCACAGATACGCAGTATTTT	CASSLEQLTDTQYF
TRBD2	TRBJ2-3	TRBV4-3	TGCGCCAGCAGCCAAGCCGGGACTAGCGGGGGTGCGCAGTATTTT	CASSQAGTSGGAQYF
.	TRBJ2-3	TRBV27	TGTGCCAGCAGTAAAGGGAATACGCAGTATTTT	CASSKGNTQYF
.	TRBJ2-3	TRBV28	TGTGCCAGCAGTTTGTCCTGGGGAGCCGATACGCAGTATTTT	CASSLSWGADTQYF
TRBD1	TRBJ1-4	TRBV5-6	TGTGCCAGCAGCGGCGCGACAGGGGATGAAAAACTGTTTTTT	CASSGATGDEKLFF
.	TRBJ2-7	TRBV11-3	TGTGCCAGCAGCTTCCAGGGCAGGTACGAGCAGTACTTC	CASSFQGRYEQYF
.	TRBJ1-2	TRBV6-5	TGTGCCAGCAGCATTGTCGGGACGGACTATGGCTACACCTTC	CASSIVGTDYGYTF
TRBD1	TRBJ2-5	TRBV2	TGTGCCAGCAGCGGAACAGGGGTAGAGACCCAGTACTTC	CASSGTGVETQYF
TRBD2	TRBJ2-5	TRBV18	TGTGCCAGCTCTATTAACGGGGGGGACCAAGAGACCCAGTACTTC	CASSINGGDQETQYF